The TCR beta chain described here comes from a study of neoadjuvant anti-PD-1 for oral cavity cancer. Method: immunoSEQ multiplex PCR; TCRdb's copy keeps in-frame clones and lacks some. The sample holds roughly 14,000 clones, 60% to 75% seen once. Analysis of PBMCs was direct, with no culture step. The V and J ends lost 0 bases and 1 base respectively, with 14 bases between them. Germline CDR1 and CDR2: SGHKS and YYEKEE (reference sequence). This CDR3 region has 17 residues. The specimen comprised PBMCs, sampled before nivolumab (anti-PD-1) treatment. The V and J genes are TRBV5-5 and TRBJ1-3, with D perhaps matching TRBD1 (6 bases). This receptor was obtained from a person aged 35-79 years with oral cavity squamous cell carcinoma. The CDR3 here is CASSLDWGLRSGNTIYF. The CDR3 nucleotides are TGTGCCAGCAGCTTGGATTGGGGGCTTAGGTCTGGAAACACCATATATTTT.